This T cell receptor beta chain was sequenced during a study of T cell responses to AZD1222 COVID-19 vaccine. Trimming pared 4 bases from V and 2 bases from J, leaving 9 bases between. Germline V gene sequence: CDR1 SGHRS, CDR2 YFSETQ. The CDR3 has 13 residues. Measured with immunoSEQ multiplex PCR; TCRdb has only the in-frame clones, and not every one. The sample contains nearly 100,000 clones, approximately 91% of which appear only once. The clonotype originates from an adult in good health. The chain combines TRBV5-1 with TRBJ2-5; no clear D. The specimen was peripheral blood, collected on day 0 of AZD1222 vaccination. In nucleotides, the CDR3 is TGCGCCAGCAGCCGGGTAGCTCAAGAGACCCAGTACTTC. Translated: CASSRVAQETQYF.